Listed below are T cell receptor beta chains from one sample, sequenced in a study of OX40 agonist ivuxolimab in advanced cancers. The method was immunoSEQ multiplex PCR; TCRdb's version includes in-frame clones alone and lacks a portion of them. The sample includes about 150,000 clones, 90% of them seen just once. Sample: CD4+ or CD8+ T cells sorted from blood, taken in a trial of the OX40 agonist ivuxolimab. The receptors were gathered from an adult with an advanced solid tumor such as melanoma, head and neck, liver or kidney cancer. The CDR3 runs from the conserved cysteine through the conserved F or W. Each record gives: clone size, J gene, V gene, D gene, CDR3 protein, CDR3 DNA. D genes are given only for firm matches. Part of the rows lack a size; the others show once, few, many or a class for expanded clones.

.,TRBJ2-5,TRBV5-1,.,CASSLAMGSKTQYF,TGCGCCAGCAGCTTGGCGATGGGGTCCAAGACCCAGTACTTC
once,TRBJ1-5,TRBV5-4,.,CASSLGGPNQPQHF,TGTGCCAGCAGCTTGGGGGGTCCCAATCAGCCCCAGCATTTT
.,TRBJ2-5,TRBV5-4,TRBD2,CASSPTSGRALETQYF,TGTGCCAGCAGCCCGACTAGCGGGAGGGCCCTAGAGACCCAGTACTTC
.,TRBJ1-2,TRBV18,.,CASSQYVDGYTF,TGTGCCAGCTCACAATACGTCGATGGCTACACCTTC
.,TRBJ1-1,TRBV6-5,TRBD1,CASSYSSNRGTEAFF,TGTGCCAGCAGTTACTCTTCTAACAGGGGCACTGAAGCTTTCTTT
.,TRBJ2-1,TRBV6-5,TRBD2,CASSYSPSGSGQFF,TGTGCCAGCAGTTACTCGCCTAGCGGGTCCGGGCAGTTCTTC
.,TRBJ2-3,TRBV10-3,TRBD1,CAISEKPGQGWTGDTQYF,TGTGCCATCAGTGAAAAACCGGGACAGGGTTGGACAGGGGATACGCAGTATTTT
.,TRBJ2-7,TRBV6-6,.,CASSSLTGTYEQYF,TGTGCCAGCAGTTCTCTAACAGGTACCTACGAGCAGTACTTC
.,TRBJ2-5,TRBV9,TRBD2,CASSVLAGPQETQYF,TGTGCCAGCAGCGTACTAGCGGGCCCCCAAGAGACCCAGTACTTC
once,TRBJ1-2,TRBV4-3,TRBD1,CASSPGQTSPGYTF,TGCGCCAGCAGCCCGGGACAGACCTCCCCTGGCTACACCTTC
.,TRBJ1-2,TRBV6-5,.,CASSYGQPINYGYTF,TGTGCCAGCAGTTACGGACAGCCTATCAACTATGGCTACACCTTC
.,TRBJ2-1,TRBV9,TRBD2,CASSKGTSGTYNEQFF,TGTGCCAGCAGCAAAGGGACTAGCGGAACATACAATGAGCAGTTCTTC
once,TRBJ2-5,TRBV5-1,TRBD1,CASSSEGTGRETQYF,TGCGCCAGCAGCTCGGAGGGGACAGGGAGGGAGACCCAGTACTTC
.,TRBJ1-5,TRBV5-8,TRBD1,CASCPGQGADQPQHF,TGTGCCAGCTGCCCGGGACAGGGTGCTGATCAGCCCCAGCATTTT